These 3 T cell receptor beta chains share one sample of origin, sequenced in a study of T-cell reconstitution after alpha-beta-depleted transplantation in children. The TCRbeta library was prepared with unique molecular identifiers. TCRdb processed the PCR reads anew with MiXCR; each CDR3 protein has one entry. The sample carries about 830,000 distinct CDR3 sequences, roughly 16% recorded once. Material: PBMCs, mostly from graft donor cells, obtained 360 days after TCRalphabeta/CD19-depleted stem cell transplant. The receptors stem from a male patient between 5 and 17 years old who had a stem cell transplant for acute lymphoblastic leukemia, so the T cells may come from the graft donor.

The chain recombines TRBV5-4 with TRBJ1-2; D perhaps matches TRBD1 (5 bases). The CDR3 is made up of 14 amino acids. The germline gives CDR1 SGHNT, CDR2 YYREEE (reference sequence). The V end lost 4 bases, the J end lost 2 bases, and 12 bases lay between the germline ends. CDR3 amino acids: CASSPDTLNYGYTF. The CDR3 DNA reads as TGTGCCAGCAGCCCGGACACCTTAAACTATGGCTACACCTTC.

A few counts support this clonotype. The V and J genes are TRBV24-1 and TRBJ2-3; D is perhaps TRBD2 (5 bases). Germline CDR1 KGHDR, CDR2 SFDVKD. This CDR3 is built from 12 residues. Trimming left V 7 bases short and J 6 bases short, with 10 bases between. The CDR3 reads CATRSSADTQYF. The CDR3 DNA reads TGTGCCACCAGGAGTAGCGCCGATACGCAGTATTTT.

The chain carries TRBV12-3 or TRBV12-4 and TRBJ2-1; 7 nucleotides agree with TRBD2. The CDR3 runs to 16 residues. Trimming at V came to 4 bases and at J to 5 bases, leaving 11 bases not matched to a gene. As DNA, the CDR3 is TGTGCCAGCAGTTCCGCCCTTAGCGGGCGGAACAATGAGCAGTTCTTC. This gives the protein CASSSALSGRNNEQFF.